These 16 T cell receptor beta chains originate from one sample sequenced in a study of OX40 agonist ivuxolimab in advanced cancers. Assay used: immunoSEQ multiplex PCR; TCRdb lists only in-frame clones, some missing. The sample records tens of thousands of clones, roughly 85% being singletons. The source material was CD4+ or CD8+ T cells sorted from blood, sampled in a trial of the OX40 agonist ivuxolimab. All receptors derive from an adult with an advanced solid tumor such as melanoma, head and neck, liver or kidney cancer.

Here the CDR3 reads CASGLPELGQGEDTEAFF. The CDR3 region has the DNA TGTGCTAGTGGTTTGCCAGAACTCGGGCAGGGAGAGGACACTGAAGCTTTCTTT. The chain combines TRBV12-5 with TRBJ1-1, with a possible D match to TRBD1 (5 bases). The CDR3 has 18 amino acids. V lost 2 bases and J lost 3, with 22 bases in between. Germline CDR1 is LGHNT and CDR2 is FRNRAP.

V usage is TRBV11-1 and J usage is TRBJ2-7, with a possible D match to TRBD1 (6 bases). V gave up 5 bases and J gave up 4 bases, with 18 bases separating them. This CDR3 has 15 residues. CDR1 is SGHAT, CDR2 FQDESV, per germline (reference sequence). The CDR3, as DNA: TGTGCCAGCAGCCCACTCCCGGGACATGAATACGAGCAGTACTTC. Protein sequence: CASSPLPGHEYEQYF.

V usage is TRBV27 and J usage is TRBJ2-5, with 11 bases lining up with TRBD2. V lost 8 bases and J lost 7; bases outside the gene matches: 12. The germline V gene encodes CDR1 MNHEY and CDR2 SMNVEV (reference sequence). The CDR3 length is 15 residues. The CDR3 DNA reads TGTGCCAGCGGCTATTGGGTAGCGGGAGGGGCGACCCAGTACTTC. Protein sequence: CASGYWVAGGATQYF.

The rearrangement joins TRBV4-3 to TRBJ2-6, with unresolved D. The CDR3 is made up of 16 amino acids. In germline, CDR1 is LGHNA, CDR2 YSLEER. V shed 0 bases and J shed 0 bases, with 6 bases lying between them. The CDR3 region is CASSQEIPSGANVLTF. The CDR3 DNA is TGCGCCAGCAGCCAAGAGATCCCCTCTGGGGCCAACGTCCTGACTTTC.

The V gene is TRBV7-2, the J gene TRBJ2-2; D possibly uses TRBD1 or TRBD2 (6 bases each). Trimming removed 4 bases at V and 5 bases at J, with 17 bases between. CDR3 size: 16 residues. Germline-derived CDR1 and CDR2 are SGHTA and FQGNSA. The CDR3 region has the DNA TGTGCCAGCAGCTCTTCCGCTCAAGGGGGGACCGGGGAGCTGTTTTTT. It is translated as CASSSSAQGGTGELFF.

The rearrangement links TRBV6-6 to TRBJ2-7; 10 bases are a match to TRBD2. Trimming took 6 bases from V and 3 from J; bases not matched to a gene: 5. CDR1 MNHNY and CDR2 SVGAGI come from the germline V gene (reference sequence). The CDR3 totals 14 residues. DNA for the CDR3: TGTGCCAGCAGGCTAGCGGGGGACCACTACGAGCAGTACTTC. This sequence encodes CASRLAGDHYEQYF.

The chain joins TRBV9 to TRBJ1-2, with unresolved D. The CDR3 length is 11 residues. Deletions cut 1 base from V and 2 bases from J, with 0 bases between. Germline V gives CDR1 SGDLS, CDR2 YYNGEE. The CDR3 bases are TGTGCCAGCAGCGTAAACTATGGCTACACCTTC. Protein: CASSVNYGYTF.

The chain has TRBV5-6 and TRBJ2-1, with D perhaps given as TRBD1 or TRBD2 (5 bases each). This CDR3 is 16 amino acids long. V dropped 7 bases and J dropped 12 bases, with 29 bases sitting between them. The germline V gene encodes CDR1 SGHDT and CDR2 YYEEEE. The CDR3 region is CASHQGGLRLTAGQFF. CDR3 DNA: TGTGCCAGCCATCAGGGTGGACTCCGCCTAACCGCGGGGCAGTTCTTC. Variable domain in full (rest from reference TRBV5-6 and TRBJ2-1): DAGVTQSPTHLIKTRGQQVTLRCSPKSGHDTVSWYQQALGQGPQFIFQYYEEEERQRGNFPDRFSGHQFPNYSSELNVNALLLGDSALYLCASHQGGLRLTAGQFFGPGTRLTVL.

The chain joins TRBV6-7 to TRBJ1-2, with D uncertain. TRBV6-7 has ORF status, its function being uncertain. Trimming took 10 bases from V and 4 from J, leaving 13 bases between them. The CDR3 runs 12 residues. CDR3 sequence reads: CAIPTEVYGYTF. The CDR3 DNA follows: TGTGCCATCCCGACCGAAGTCTATGGCTACACCTTC.

The V and J genes are TRBV7-9 and TRBJ2-5; TRBD1 matches at 8 bases. Germline V gene lookup returns CDR1 SEHNR and CDR2 FQNEAQ (reference sequence). The V and J ends lost 3 bases and 1 base, in that order; junction bases with no gene match: 4. The CDR3 length is 15 residues. CDR3 amino acids: CASSFGTGPQETQYF. For the CDR3, the DNA is TGTGCCAGCAGCTTCGGGACAGGTCCCCAAGAGACCCAGTACTTC.

The chain has TRBV30 and TRBJ2-1; D is undetermined. The CDR3 totals 12 residues. V was shortened by 0 bases and J by 7 bases, with 7 bases between the two germline ends. Germline V gene lookup returns CDR1 GTSNPN and CDR2 SVGIG (reference sequence). CDR3 nucleotide sequence: TGTGCCTGGAGTGTAAAGGGAAATGAGCAGTTCTTC. Protein sequence: CAWSVKGNEQFF.

This clone was detected once. The CDR3 here is CASSSSGSPDNEQFF. The CDR3, as DNA: TGTGCCAGCAGCTCGAGTGGGAGTCCCGACAATGAGCAGTTCTTC. The J gene is TRBJ2-1, the V gene TRBV7-3; tentatively, D is TRBD2 (5 bases). This CDR3 has 15 residues. V lost 4 bases and J lost 5, with 15 bases in between. CDR1 and CDR2 (germline): SGHTA, FQGTGA. The full variable domain, completed using reference TRBV7-3 and TRBJ2-1, is GAGVSQTPSNKVTEKGKYVELRCDPISGHTALYWYRQSLGQGPEFLIYFQGTGAADDSGLPNDRFFAVRPEGSVSTLKIQRTERGDSAVYLCASSSSGSPDNEQFFGPGTRLTVL.

This clone was recorded once. The chain carries TRBV28 and TRBJ1-5; weak D call: TRBD1 (5 bases). Per the germline V gene, CDR1 is MDHEN and CDR2 is SYDVKM. Trimming cost V 2 bases and J 1 base, with 9 bases left between them. The CDR3 has 15 amino acids. CDR3 bases: TGTGCCAGCAGTTTAGGGGGATCGAGCAATCAGCCCCAGCATTTT. It is translated as CASSLGGSSNQPQHF.

The rearrangement uses TRBV4-2 and TRBJ1-1, with 8 nucleotides matching TRBD1. After removal of 2 bases from V and 3 bases from J, the junction contained 11 bases not matched to a gene. The CDR3 length is 17 residues. Germline loops: CDR1 LGHNA, CDR2 YNFKEQ. The CDR3 DNA reads as TGTGCCAGCAGCCAAACCGGACAGGGCCCCCGGGACACTGAAGCTTTCTTT. Translated, it gives CASSQTGQGPRDTEAFF.

CDR3 in DNA: TGTGCCAGCAGCTTAGACATCACGAACACTGAAGCTTTCTTT. It is translated as CASSLDITNTEAFF. This chain links TRBV7-9 with TRBJ1-1; D is unclear. This CDR3 region has 14 residues. CDR1 and CDR2 from the germline V gene are SEHNR and FQNEAQ (reference sequence). V was trimmed by 1 base and J by 1 base, leaving 7 bases between them.

This clone was counted once. CDR3 DNA: TGTGCCAGCAGCTTGGACAGGGGGGGCACCATATATTTT. It yields the protein CASSLDRGGTIYF. The chain joins TRBV5-4 to TRBJ1-3; 8 bases map to TRBD1. CDR3 length: 13 residues. The germline gives CDR1 SGHNT, CDR2 YYREEE (reference sequence). The J segment lost 9 bases and the V segment lost 0 bases, leaving 2 bases of the junction unmatched.